The present T cell receptor beta chain was sequenced within a study of beta chain features in type 1 diabetes. One heparinised blood draw averaging approximately 100 mL was given by each donor. This clone was detected only a few times. This sample includes further DNA sequences coding for the same CDR3. The CDR3 is 10 residues long. CDR1 is DFQATT and CDR2 is SNEGSKA in the germline V gene (reference sequence). V dropped 6 bases and J dropped 5 bases, with 7 bases sitting between them. cDNA synthesis used the whole RNA isolate, giving expressed TCRB sequences. TCRdb keeps only in-frame clones here, not all; method: immunoSEQ multiplex PCR. The data contain under 450,000 clones, about 15% of them singletons.

This receptor was identified in a man aged 25-45 years in good health. The sample consisted of naive CD4+ T cells from blood. The chain uses TRBV20-1 and TRBJ2-5, with D hard to call. The CDR3 region is CSAGRETQYF. As DNA, the CDR3 is TGCAGTGCCGGCCGGGAGACCCAGTACTTC.